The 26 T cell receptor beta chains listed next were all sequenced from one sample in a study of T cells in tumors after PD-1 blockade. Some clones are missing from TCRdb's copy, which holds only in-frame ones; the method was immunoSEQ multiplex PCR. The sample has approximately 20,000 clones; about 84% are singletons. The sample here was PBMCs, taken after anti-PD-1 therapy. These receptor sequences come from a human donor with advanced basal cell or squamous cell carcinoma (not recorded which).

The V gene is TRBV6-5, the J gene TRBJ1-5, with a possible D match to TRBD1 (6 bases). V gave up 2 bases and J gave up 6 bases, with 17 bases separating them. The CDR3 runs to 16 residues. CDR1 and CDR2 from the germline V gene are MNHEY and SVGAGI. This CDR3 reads CASSYGAGGSSQPQHF. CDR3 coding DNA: TGTGCCAGCAGTTACGGGGCTGGGGGCTCATCTCAGCCCCAGCATTTT.

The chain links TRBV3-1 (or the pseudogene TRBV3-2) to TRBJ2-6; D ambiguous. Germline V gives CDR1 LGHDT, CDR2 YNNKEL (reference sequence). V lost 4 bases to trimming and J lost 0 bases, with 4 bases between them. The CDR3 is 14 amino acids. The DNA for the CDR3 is TGTGCCAGCAGCCGGACCTCTGGGGCCAACGTCCTGACTTTC. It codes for CASSRTSGANVLTF.

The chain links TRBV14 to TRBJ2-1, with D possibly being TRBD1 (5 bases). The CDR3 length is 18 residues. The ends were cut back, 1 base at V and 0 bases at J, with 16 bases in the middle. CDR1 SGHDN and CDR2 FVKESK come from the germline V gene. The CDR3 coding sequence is TGTGCCAGCAGCCAAGTCAAGGGAAGGGGTGGCTCCTACAATGAGCAGTTCTTC. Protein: CASSQVKGRGGSYNEQFF.

The CDR3 sequence: CASSLARAGTRFF. The CDR3 DNA reads as TGTGCCAGCAGTTTAGCGCGGGCAGGCACCCGGTTCTTC. The chain joins TRBV12-3 or TRBV12-4 to TRBJ2-1; D is perhaps TRBD2 (5 bases). V lost 0 bases, J lost 15 bases, and 15 bases lay in between. This CDR3 has 13 residues.

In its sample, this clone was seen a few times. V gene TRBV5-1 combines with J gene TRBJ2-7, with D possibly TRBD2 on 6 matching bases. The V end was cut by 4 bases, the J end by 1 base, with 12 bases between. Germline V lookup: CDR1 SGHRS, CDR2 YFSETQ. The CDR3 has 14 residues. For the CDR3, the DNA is TGCGCCAGCAGCAGGATTAGCGGTTCCTACGAGCAGTACTTC. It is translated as CASSRISGSYEQYF.

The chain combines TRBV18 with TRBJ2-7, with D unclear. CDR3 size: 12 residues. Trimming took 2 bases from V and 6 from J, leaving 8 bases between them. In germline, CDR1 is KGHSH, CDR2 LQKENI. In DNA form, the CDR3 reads TGTGCCAGCTCACCAGGCGGTTTCGAGCAGTACTTC. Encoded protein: CASSPGGFEQYF. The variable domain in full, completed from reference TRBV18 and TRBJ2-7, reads NAGVMQNPRHLVRRRGQEARLRCSPMKGHSHVYWYRQLPEEGLKFMVYLQKENIIDESGMPKERFSAEFPKEGPSILRIQQVVRGDSAAYFCASSPGGFEQYFGPGTRLTVT.

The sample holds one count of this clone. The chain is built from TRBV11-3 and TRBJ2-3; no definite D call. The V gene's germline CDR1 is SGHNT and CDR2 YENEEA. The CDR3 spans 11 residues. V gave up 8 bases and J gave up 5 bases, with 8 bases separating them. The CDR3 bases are TGTGCCAGCCGGAGTCGAGATACGCAGTATTTT. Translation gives CASRSRDTQYF.

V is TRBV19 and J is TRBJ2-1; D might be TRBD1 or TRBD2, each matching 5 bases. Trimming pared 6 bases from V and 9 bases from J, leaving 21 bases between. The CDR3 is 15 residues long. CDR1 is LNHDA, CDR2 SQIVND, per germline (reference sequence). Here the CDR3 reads CASRRGSALGVEQFF. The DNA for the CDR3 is TGTGCCAGTAGGAGGGGTAGCGCCCTGGGGGTTGAGCAGTTCTTC. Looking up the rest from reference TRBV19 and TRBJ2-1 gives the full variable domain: DGGITQSPKYLFRKEGQNVTLSCEQNLNHDAMYWYRQDPGQGLRLIYYSQIVNDFQKGDIAEGYSVSREKKESFPLTVTSAQKNPTAFYLCASRRGSALGVEQFFGPGTRLTVL.

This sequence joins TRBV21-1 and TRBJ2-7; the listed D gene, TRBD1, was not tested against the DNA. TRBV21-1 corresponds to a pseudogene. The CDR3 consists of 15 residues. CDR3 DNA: TGTGCCAGCAAAAGGGGACAGGGAGCGCCCCACGAGCAGTACTTC. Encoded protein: CASKRGQGAPHEQYF.

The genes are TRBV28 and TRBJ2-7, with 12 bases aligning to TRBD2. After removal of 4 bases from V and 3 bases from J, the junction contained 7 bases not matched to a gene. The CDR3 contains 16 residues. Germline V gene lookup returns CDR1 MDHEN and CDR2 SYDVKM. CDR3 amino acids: CASSSAGLAGSYEQYF. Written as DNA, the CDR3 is TGTGCCAGCAGTTCTGCGGGACTAGCGGGTAGCTACGAGCAGTACTTC.

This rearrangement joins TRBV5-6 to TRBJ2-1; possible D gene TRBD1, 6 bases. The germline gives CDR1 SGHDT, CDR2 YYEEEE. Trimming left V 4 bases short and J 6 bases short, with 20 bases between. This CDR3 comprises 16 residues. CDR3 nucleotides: TGTGCCAGCAGCAATCGGGACAAAAGGTACCCCAATGAGCAGTTCTTC. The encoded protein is CASSNRDKRYPNEQFF.

CDR3 sequence: CAISQKNGGKQYF. CDR3 DNA: TGTGCCATCAGTCAGAAGAACGGGGGGAAGCAGTACTTC. This sequence joins TRBV10-3 and TRBJ2-7, with 7 bases matching TRBD2. V dropped 5 bases and J dropped 8; count of bases not matched to a gene: 9. CDR3 size: 13 residues. Germline CDR1 is ENHRY and CDR2 is SYGVKD.

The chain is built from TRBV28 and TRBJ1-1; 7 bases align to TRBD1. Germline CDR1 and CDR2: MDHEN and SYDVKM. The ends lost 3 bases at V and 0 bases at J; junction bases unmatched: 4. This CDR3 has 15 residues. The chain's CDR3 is CASSLPGTVNTEAFF. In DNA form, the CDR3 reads TGTGCCAGCAGTTTGCCCGGGACAGTGAACACTGAAGCTTTCTTT.

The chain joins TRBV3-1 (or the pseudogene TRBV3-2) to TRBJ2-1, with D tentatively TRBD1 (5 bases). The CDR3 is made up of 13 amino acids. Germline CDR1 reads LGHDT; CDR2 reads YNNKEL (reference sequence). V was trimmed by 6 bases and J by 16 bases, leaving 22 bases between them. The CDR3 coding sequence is TGTGCCAGCAGACACAACGACAGACCCGGAACCTTCTTC. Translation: CASRHNDRPGTFF.

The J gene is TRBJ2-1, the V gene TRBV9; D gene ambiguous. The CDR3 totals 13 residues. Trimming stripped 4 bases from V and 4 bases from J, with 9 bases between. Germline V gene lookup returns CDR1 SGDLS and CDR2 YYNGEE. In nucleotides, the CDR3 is TGTGCCAGCAGCCGTCGTGAATACAATGAGCAGTTCTTC. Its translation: CASSRREYNEQFF.

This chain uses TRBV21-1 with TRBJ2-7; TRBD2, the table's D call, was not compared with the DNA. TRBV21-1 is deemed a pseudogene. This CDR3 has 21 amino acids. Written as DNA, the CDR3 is TGTGCCAGCAGCAAAGCGACCCGGACTAGCGGGAGGGCCCGTATCTCCTACGAGCAGTACTTC. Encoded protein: CASSKATRTSGRARISYEQYF.

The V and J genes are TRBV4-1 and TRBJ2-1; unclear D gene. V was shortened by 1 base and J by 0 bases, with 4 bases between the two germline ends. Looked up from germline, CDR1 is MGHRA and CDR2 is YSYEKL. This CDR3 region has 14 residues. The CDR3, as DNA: TGCGCCAGCAGCCAAGGTAGCTCCTACAATGAGCAGTTCTTC. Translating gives CASSQGSSYNEQFF.

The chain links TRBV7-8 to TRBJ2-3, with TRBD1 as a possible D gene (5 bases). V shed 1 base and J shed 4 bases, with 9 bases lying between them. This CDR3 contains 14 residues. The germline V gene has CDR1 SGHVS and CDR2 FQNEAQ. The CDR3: CASSLGQGSDTQYF. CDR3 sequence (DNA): TGTGCCAGCAGCTTAGGGCAGGGTTCAGATACGCAGTATTTT.

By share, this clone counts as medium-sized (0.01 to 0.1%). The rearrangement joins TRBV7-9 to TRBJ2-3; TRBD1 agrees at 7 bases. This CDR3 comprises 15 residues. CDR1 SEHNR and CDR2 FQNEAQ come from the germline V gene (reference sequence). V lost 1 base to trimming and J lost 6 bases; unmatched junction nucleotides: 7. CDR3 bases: TGTGCCAGCAGCTTAGGGACAGGAAGGGGTGATACGCAGTATTTT. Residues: CASSLGTGRGDTQYF.

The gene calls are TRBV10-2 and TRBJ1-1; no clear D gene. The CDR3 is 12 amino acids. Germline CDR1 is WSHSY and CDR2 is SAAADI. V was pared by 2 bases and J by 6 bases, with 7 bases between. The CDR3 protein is CASSEGRAEAFF. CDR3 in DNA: TGCGCCAGCAGTGAGGGAAGGGCTGAAGCTTTCTTT.

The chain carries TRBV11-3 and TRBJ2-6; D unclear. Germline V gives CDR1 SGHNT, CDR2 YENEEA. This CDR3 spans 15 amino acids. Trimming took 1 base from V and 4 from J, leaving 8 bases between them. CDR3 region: CASSLGGSGANVLTF. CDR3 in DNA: TGTGCCAGCAGCTTAGGGGGTTCAGGGGCCAACGTCCTGACTTTC.

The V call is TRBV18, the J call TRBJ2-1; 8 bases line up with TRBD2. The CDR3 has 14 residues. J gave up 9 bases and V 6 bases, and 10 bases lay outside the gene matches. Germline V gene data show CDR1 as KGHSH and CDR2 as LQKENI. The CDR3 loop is CASSQTSGQGEQFF. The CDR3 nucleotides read TGTGCCAGCTCCCAAACTAGCGGTCAGGGTGAGCAGTTCTTC. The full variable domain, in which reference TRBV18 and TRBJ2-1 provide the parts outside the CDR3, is NAGVMQNPRHLVRRRGQEARLRCSPMKGHSHVYWYRQLPEEGLKFMVYLQKENIIDESGMPKERFSAEFPKEGPSILRIQQVVRGDSAAYFCASSQTSGQGEQFFGPGTRLTVL.

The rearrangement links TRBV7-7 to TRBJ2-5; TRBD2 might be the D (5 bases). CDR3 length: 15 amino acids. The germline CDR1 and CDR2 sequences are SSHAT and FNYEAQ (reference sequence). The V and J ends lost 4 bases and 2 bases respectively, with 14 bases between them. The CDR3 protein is CASSSREGSQETQYF. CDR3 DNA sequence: TGTGCCAGCAGCTCCCGTGAGGGATCTCAAGAGACCCAGTACTTC.

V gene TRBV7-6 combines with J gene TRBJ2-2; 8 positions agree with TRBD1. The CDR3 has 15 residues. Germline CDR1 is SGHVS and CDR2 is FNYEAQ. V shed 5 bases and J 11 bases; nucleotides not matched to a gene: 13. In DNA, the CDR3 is TGTGCCAGCAGCCTAGAAACAGGGGGTTTTGTAGAGCTGTTTTTT. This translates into CASSLETGGFVELFF.

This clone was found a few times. The CDR3 region is CASSRDREGGELFF. DNA for the CDR3: TGCGCCAGCAGCAGGGACAGGGAAGGCGGGGAGCTGTTTTTT. This chain connects TRBV5-1 to TRBJ2-2; 9 nucleotides agree with TRBD1. V dropped 4 bases and J dropped 7; count of bases not matched to a gene: 5. CDR1 and CDR2 from the germline V gene are SGHRS and YFSETQ. The CDR3 contains 14 residues.

This CDR3 reads CASSRGQGTEAFF. The CDR3 DNA is TGTGCCAGCAGTCGGGGACAGGGGACTGAAGCTTTCTTT. The chain joins TRBV7-6 to TRBJ1-1, with 10 bases aligning to TRBD1. With 6 bases clipped from V and 5 bases from J, the junction kept 3 bases outside the gene matches. Germline lookup yields CDR1 SGHVS and CDR2 FNYEAQ. There are 13 residues in the CDR3.